This section outlines one T cell receptor beta chain sequence together with its context. This clone has just one count. Its antigen is unknown. No base quality values were provided; no much bigger clone lies one nucleotide off. The sample belongs to a study of shared T cell receptors in the human thymus (dated by TCRdb to the early 2020s). Notes on the research overall: The study examined how self-reactive, shared T-cell receptor alpha chains are generated in the human thymus.

Receptors were amplified or captured by the immunoSEQ multiplex PCR assay. The table comes from immuneACCESS by way of TCRdb, which keeps in-frame sequences with V and J called. Part of the clones is missing from these tables; in studies checked, under half for an unresolved V gene and the rest for unknown reasons. In this sample the table shows 540,000 or so clones, around 78% of which occur a single time. Approximately 0.013% of the sample is held by the ten biggest clonotypes. V is trimmed back by 5 bases and J by 3 bases, and the junction contains 5 bases that no gene match accounts for. CDR1 and CDR2, looked up from the germline V gene (reference sequence), are SGHAT and FQDESV. Counted from cysteine to phenylalanine, this CDR3 has 15 amino acids. Of the read, only the CDR3 DNA is kept; its 45 bases are in frame from base 1. This sample was shared with a second study, whose subject was human thymus T cells. As that second study puts it: In Finland, the donors were immunologically healthy infants who were having open corrective cardiac surgery for congenital heart defects. Thymus tissue was collected as surgical resects that were removed during corrective cardiac surgery. V and J gene segment usage appeared biased in both thymic and peripheral blood repertoires. The related research found that thymic TCR repertoires overlapped highly between unrelated individuals. The study described the TCR alpha and beta repertoires in under 10 infant thymus samples and a handful of matching peripheral blood samples. The infant donors were about 7 to 244 days old, and the cohort included more than five males and a couple of females. Thymocytes were released mechanically from tissue and stored at -70 °C as pellets of 10-30 million cells. Genomic DNA was extracted from frozen cell pellets with a QIAsymphony instrument. TCRB and TCRAD loci were amplified from a standardized quantity of quality-controlled genomic DNA using the immunoSEQ multiplex PCR assay. The V(D)J region was spanned by amplicons of a length sufficient to cover the CDR3 and to identify V and J genes. The amplicons were sequenced on an Illumina platform via the commercial immunoSEQ service. Primer bias and sequencing errors were corrected as previously described, and TCRAD and TCRB were defined on the basis of the IMGT database. Analysis of the repertoires was done with immunoSEQ Analyzer 3.0 and VDJTools and included basic statistics, V/J segment usage, diversity estimates, rarefaction and pairwise overlap. To estimate diversity, the Chao1, ChaoE, Efron-Thisted, Shannon and inverse Simpson indices were applied, and diversity was also estimated on datasets down-sampled to the smallest sample. Repertoire overlap was assessed by strict matching of CDR3 nucleotide sequence, V gene and J gene, and clustering was done by Jaccard-based multidimensional scaling. On average, thymus samples gave 750,000 to 1,000,000 unique TCRB clonotypes, whereas blood samples gave roughly 80,000.

This chain joins TRBV11-1 to TRBJ1-1; 11 middle bases align to TRBD1. The sequenced sample was thymocytes. The clonotype originates from a boy younger than two with a congenital heart defect. Donor details come from another sample of the same person, matched by shared clones. This receptor carries the CDR3 CASSKRDRGYTEAFF. The DNA sequence is given as TGTGCCAGCAGCAAAAGGGACAGGGGGTACACTGAAGCTTTCTTT.